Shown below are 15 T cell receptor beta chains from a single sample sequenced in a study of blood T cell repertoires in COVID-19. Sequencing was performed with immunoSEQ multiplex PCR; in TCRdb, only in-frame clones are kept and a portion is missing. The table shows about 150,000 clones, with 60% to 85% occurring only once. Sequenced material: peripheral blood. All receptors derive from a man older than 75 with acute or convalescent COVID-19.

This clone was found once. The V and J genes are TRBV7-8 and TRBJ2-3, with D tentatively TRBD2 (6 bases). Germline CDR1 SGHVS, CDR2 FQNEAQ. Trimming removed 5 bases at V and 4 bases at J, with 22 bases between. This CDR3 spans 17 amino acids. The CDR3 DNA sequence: TGTGCCAGCAGCCCCCGCCTGACTAGTGCCAGCGCAGATACGCAGTATTTT. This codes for CASSPRLTSASADTQYF. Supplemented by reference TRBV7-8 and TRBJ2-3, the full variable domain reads GAGVSQSPRYKVAKRGQDVALRCDPISGHVSLFWYQQALGQGPEFLTYFQNEAQLDKSGLPSDRFFAERPEGSVSTLKIQRTQQEDSAVYLCASSPRLTSASADTQYFGPGTRLTVL.

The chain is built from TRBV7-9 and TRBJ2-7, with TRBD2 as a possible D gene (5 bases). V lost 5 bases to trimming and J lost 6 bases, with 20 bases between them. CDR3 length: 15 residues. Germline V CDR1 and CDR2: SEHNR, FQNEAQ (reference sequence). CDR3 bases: TGTGCCAGCAGCCTGGGGAGCATTGGCCCACCCGAGCAGTACTTC. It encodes CASSLGSIGPPEQYF.

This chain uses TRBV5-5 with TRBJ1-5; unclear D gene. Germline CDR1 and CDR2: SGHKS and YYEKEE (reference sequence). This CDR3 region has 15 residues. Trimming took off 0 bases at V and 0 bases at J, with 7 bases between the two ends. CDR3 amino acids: CASSLGGISNQPQHF. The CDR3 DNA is TGTGCCAGCAGCTTGGGAGGGATTAGCAATCAGCCCCAGCATTTT.

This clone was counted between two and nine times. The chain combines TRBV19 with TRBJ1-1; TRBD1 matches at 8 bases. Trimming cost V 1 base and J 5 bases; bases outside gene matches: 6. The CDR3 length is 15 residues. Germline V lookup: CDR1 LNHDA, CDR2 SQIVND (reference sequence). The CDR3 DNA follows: TGTGCCAGTAGTATAGGTGGACAGGGTGGGACTGAAGCTTTCTTT. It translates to CASSIGGQGGTEAFF.

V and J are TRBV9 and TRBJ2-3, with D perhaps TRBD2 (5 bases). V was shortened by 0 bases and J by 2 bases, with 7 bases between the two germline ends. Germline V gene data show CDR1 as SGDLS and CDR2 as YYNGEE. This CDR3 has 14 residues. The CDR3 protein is CASSVELVTDTQYF. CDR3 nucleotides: TGTGCCAGCAGCGTAGAACTAGTCACAGATACGCAGTATTTT.

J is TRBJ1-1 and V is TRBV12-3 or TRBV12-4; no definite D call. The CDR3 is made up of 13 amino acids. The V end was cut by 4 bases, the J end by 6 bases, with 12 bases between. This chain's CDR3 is CASSYQAIAEAFF. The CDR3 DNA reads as TGTGCCAGCAGTTACCAGGCTATAGCTGAAGCTTTCTTT.

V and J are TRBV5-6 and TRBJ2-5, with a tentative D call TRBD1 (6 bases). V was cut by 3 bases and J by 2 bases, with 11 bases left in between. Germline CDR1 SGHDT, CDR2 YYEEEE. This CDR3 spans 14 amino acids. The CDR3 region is CASSSRTVQETQYF. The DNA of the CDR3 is TGTGCCAGCAGCTCCAGGACAGTACAAGAGACCCAGTACTTC.

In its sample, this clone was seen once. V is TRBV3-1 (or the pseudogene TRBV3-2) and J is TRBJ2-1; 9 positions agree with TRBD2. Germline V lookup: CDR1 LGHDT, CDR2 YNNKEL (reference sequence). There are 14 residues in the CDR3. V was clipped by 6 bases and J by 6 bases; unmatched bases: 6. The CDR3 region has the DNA TGTGCCAGCAGGCCGGCGGGGGGGCGCAATGAGCAGTTCTTC. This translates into CASRPAGGRNEQFF.

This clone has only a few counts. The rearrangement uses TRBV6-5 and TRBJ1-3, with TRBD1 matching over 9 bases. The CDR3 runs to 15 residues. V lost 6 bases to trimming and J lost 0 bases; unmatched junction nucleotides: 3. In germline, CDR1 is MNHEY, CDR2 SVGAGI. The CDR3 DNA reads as TGTGCCAGCAGCCGACAGGGGGACTCTGGAAACACCATATATTTT. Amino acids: CASSRQGDSGNTIYF.

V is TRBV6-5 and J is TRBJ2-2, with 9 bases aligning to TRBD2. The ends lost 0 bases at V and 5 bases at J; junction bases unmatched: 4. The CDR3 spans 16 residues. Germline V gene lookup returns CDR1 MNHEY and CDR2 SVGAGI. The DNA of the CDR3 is TGTGCCAGCAGTTACTCTGCGGGGGGGCGGACCGGGGAGCTGTTTTTT. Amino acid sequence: CASSYSAGGRTGELFF.

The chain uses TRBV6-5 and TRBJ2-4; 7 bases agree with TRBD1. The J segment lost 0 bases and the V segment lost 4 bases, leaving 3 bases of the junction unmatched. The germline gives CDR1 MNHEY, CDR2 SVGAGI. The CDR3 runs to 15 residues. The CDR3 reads CASSLTGVAKNIQYF. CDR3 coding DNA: TGTGCCAGCAGTTTAACAGGGGTAGCCAAAAACATTCAGTACTTC.

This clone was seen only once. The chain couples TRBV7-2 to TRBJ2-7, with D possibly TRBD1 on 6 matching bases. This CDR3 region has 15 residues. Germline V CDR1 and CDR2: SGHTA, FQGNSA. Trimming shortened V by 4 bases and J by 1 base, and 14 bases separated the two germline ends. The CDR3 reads CASSSGQPGSYEQYF. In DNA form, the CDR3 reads TGTGCCAGCAGCTCCGGACAGCCAGGGTCCTACGAGCAGTACTTC.

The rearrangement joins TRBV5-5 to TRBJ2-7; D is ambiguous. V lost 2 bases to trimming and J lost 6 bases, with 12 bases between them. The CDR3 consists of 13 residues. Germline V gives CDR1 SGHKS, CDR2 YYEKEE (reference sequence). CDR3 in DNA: TGTGCCAGCAGCTTCGCCAGTTCGGGCGAGCAGTACGTC. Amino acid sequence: CASSFASSGEQYV.

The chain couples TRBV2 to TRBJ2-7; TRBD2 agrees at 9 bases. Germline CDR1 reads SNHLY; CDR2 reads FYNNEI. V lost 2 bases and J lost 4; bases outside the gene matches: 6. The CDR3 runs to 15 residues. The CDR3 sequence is CASSESSGGNYEQYV. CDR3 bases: TGTGCCAGCAGTGAATCCAGCGGGGGGAATTACGAGCAGTACGTC.

The CDR3 DNA sequence: TGTGCCAGCAGTCCTGACAGGGACTATGGCTACACCTTC. It encodes CASSPDRDYGYTF. The gene calls are TRBV12-3 or TRBV12-4 and TRBJ1-2; 7 bases line up with TRBD1. CDR3 length: 13 amino acids. V shed 5 bases, J shed 3 bases, and the junction held 3 bases outside the gene matches.